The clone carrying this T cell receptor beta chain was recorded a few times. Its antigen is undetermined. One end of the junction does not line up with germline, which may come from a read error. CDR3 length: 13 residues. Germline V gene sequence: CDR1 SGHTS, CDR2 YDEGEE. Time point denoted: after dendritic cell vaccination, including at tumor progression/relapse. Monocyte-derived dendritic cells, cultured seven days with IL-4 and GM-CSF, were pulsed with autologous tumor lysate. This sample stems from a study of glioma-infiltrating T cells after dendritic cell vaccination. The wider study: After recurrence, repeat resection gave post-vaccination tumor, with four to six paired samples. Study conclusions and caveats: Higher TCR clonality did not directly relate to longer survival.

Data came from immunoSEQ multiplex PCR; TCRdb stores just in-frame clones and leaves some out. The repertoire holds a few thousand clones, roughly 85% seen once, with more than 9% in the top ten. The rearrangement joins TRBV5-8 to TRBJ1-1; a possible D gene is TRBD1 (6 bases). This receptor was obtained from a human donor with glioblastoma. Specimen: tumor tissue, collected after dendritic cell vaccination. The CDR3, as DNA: TGTGCCAGCAGTTTGGGGTCAGGGGTTGAAGCTTTCTTT. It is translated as CASSLGSGVEAFF.